Each of the 2 T cell receptor beta chains below was sequenced from the same sample in a study of glioma-infiltrating T cells. Using RNA template, CDR3s of TCR alpha and beta were amplified with iRepertoire arm-PCR. TCRdb itself ran the multiplex PCR reads through MiXCR, one entry per CDR3 protein. This sample has fewer than 500,000 distinct CDR3 sequences, with 41% found just once. The source material was glioma tissue, nonneoplastic brain tissue, or PBMCs (not recorded which). These receptors originate from a human donor with low-grade glioma or glioblastoma, undergoing nonglioma brain surgery, or in good health (not recorded which).

The V call is TRBV20-1, the J call TRBJ2-5; 7 positions agree with TRBD1. The J segment lost 4 bases and the V segment lost 3 bases, leaving 2 bases of the junction unmatched. The germline V gene has CDR1 DFQATT and CDR2 SNEGSKA (reference sequence). This CDR3 has 12 amino acids. CDR3 bases: TGCAGTGCTAGGACAGGGACAGAGACCCAGTACTTC. Encoded protein: CSARTGTETQYF.

This clonotype was seen repeatedly, ten times or more. One end of the junction varies from germline; a read error may be responsible. This sequence joins TRBV27 and TRBJ2-1, with D hard to call. CDR1 and CDR2 from the germline V gene are MNHEY and SMNVEV (reference sequence). The length of the CDR3 is 15 residues. Here the CDR3 DNA reads TGTGCCACCAGTGGCTTTAGCCCCGTTTACAATGAGCAGTTCTTC. The encoded protein is CATSGFSPVYNEQFF.